The T cell receptor (beta chain) described here comes from a study of cytomegalovirus exposure and HLA in healthy donors (dated by TCRdb to between 2016 and 2019). For the wider study: An earlier analysis of 550 to 700 of the donors reported 276 Gb of sequence data and 117 million unique TCR beta sequences from approximately 180 million T cells. Roughly 300 gigabases of sequencing data and around 87 million unique TCR sequences were included in an early release covering 550 to 800 HLA-typed donors. The genetic ancestry cluster associated with self-reported Caucasian donors included roughly 84% of the roughly 400 genotyped donors. The aim of the study was to test whether cataloging public T cell receptors could identify signatures of past pathogen exposure. The study used immunosequencing to profile the T cell repertoires of approximately 690 subjects and linked those repertoires to cytomegalovirus serostatus. Along with the approximately 700-subject first cohort, a separate validation cohort of over a hundred different subjects was used. The study combined high-throughput TCR immunosequencing, statistical association of individual TCRs with disease status, and machine learning to predict cytomegalovirus infection status. A later analysis re-analyzed previously published TCR beta repertoires from roughly 600 donors and added high-resolution HLA genotyping to study TCR occurrence patterns. Rather than drawing on any new phenotypic data, the later analysis identified candidate immune exposures from TCR beta sequences and the way those sequences occurred across donors. To decide whether each TCR beta V gene segment behaved as functional or pseudogenic, an earlier analysis of some 600 of the donors relied on high-throughput TCR beta sequencing. Donor age, sex, ethnicity and CMV serostatus were compiled together with the repertoire data. In a later genetic analysis, genome-wide SNP genotypes for about 55% of the roughly 700 donors were used, and that subset was treated as a discovery cohort. All discovery cohort repertoires had been generated on a single sequencing platform. HLA typing included class I and class II loci at four-digit resolution. Typing coverage differed by locus: A, B, C, DRB1 and DQB1 were typed in roughly 620-630 donors, DQA1 in approximately 520, DPA1 in over 600, and DPB1 in 450 to 480. Because of strong linkage in the cohort, a few DR-DQ haplotypes were treated as single units for association and clustering. On average, 235,054 unique TCR beta nucleotide sequences were sequenced per donor among 300 to 500 genotyped donors of the cohort, with roughly 20% of those sequences being non-productive.

V is clipped by 4 bases and J by 2 bases, and the sequence between their germline boundaries is 8 bases long. The CDR3 has 13 amino acids, counting the end cysteine and phenylalanine. The kept DNA is CDR3 alone, 39 bases in frame from the first base. Reading the germline V gene gives CDR1 SGHVS and CDR2 FQNEAQ. Study-wide conclusions, independent of this receptor: In a later analysis, the rate of TCR association differed among HLA loci, with DRB1 alleles having the most associated TCRs and HLA-C alleles having the fewest. It was suggested by the authors that the approach could potentially be generalized to other disease states and immunological phenotypes. Linkage disequilibrium might explain the correlated functional status among segregating V segments, but an unknown experimental factor could not be excluded. While some public TCRs were present in many individuals, most TCR sequences turned up only very rarely across donors. In vitro tests confirmed that three of the cytomegalovirus-associated TCR beta chains recognize cytomegalovirus antigens. Only TCR beta chains were sequenced in this cohort, and the absence of alpha or paired-chain data limited detectable features. In a later analysis, HLA-associated TCR beta chains showed more clonal expansion and lower generation probabilities than non-associated chains that were equally common. Because counts were too low, roughly 18 rarely observed V segments, including chromosome 9 orphons, were left out of the earlier analysis of several hundred of the donors. Strong co-occurrence of HLA alleles, especially DR and DQ, made assigning TCR associations to individual alleles difficult. In a later genetic analysis, fewer N-insertions in productive TCRs were reported among donors in an Asian-associated ancestry cluster than the 666-donor mean. Because HLA typing was missing for some donors at each locus, association tests included only the typed subset. V-gene and J-gene trimming of TCR beta chains was associated with a missense DCLRE1C variant in a later genetic analysis, and the association was replicated in an independent cohort. Most CMV-associated TCR beta chains appeared to be HLA-restricted in a later analysis, and the HLA associations seemed to be driven largely by CMV exposure. The only immune exposure information available for the cohort was CMV serostatus. The sequencing pipeline was judged likely to have produced a cluster of highly shared sequence variants as a technical artifact. Cytomegalovirus status was reported to be diagnosed by the classifier with high specificity and sensitivity in both the original and validation cohorts. In an earlier analysis of about 600 of the donors, most TCR beta V segments appeared in productive rearrangements about 90% or about 30% of the time, broadly matching IMGT annotations. In the study, about 150 TCR beta chains were listed as associated with cytomegalovirus. Several of the top co-occurrence clusters appeared to be linked to parvovirus B19, influenza, CMV and Epstein-Barr virus, according to a later analysis. Sequencing depth was assumed to be roughly uniform across donors in the presence/absence analyses, though that assumption may not hold. A later analysis associated 15,000 to 20,000 TCR beta sequences with specific HLA alleles at a false discovery rate of 0.05. Some IMGT-functional V segments, including TRBV6-2 and TRBV6-3, could not be distinguished by the 87-base-pair reads and were therefore excluded. A further reported finding was that TCR beta sequences accurately predicted the HLA-A and HLA-B alleles for most subjects in the first cohort.

The method was the immunoSEQ multiplex PCR assay. For the multiplex PCR, a mixture combining 60 forward primers for TCR Vbeta segments and 13 reverse primers for TCR Jbeta segments was used. Amplification of the CDR3 region of rearranged TCR beta genes was performed with a multiplex PCR assay on genomic DNA. On the Illumina HiSeq System, the amplified TCR beta libraries were sequenced as 87-base-pair reads. In the source study's methods: In a later analysis, tens of millions of unique TCR beta chains were counted across the 650 to 750 repertoires, and approximately 11 million of these chains were shared by at least two donors. Raw reads were error-corrected and collapsed into unique sequences with a nearest-neighbor algorithm that merged closely related sequences to remove PCR and sequencing errors. Alignment of CDR3 sequences to IMGT reference sequences was used to assign V, D and J gene segments. For a sequence to be retained, a match of at least six nucleotides to both a V gene segment and a J gene segment was required. A rearrangement was called productive if the CDR3 had no stop codons and remained in frame with V and J, and every other rearrangement was called non-productive. Following IMGT convention, CDR3 was defined as the stretch from the second conserved V-encoded cysteine to the conserved J-encoded phenylalanine. In an earlier analysis of approximately 500 of the donors, sequences lacking an unambiguous match to a single V gene segment were excluded. An earlier analysis of around 600 of the donors classified V segments as functional when productive rearrangements were above 56.7% and as segregating when the standard deviation between donors was above 5%. A statistical classification framework was built to diagnose cytomegalovirus status from the catalog of TCR beta chain sequences. In a later analysis, V and J genes were assigned by comparing TCR nucleotide sequences against IMGT/GENE-DB human TR gene sequences. A later analysis assigned CDR3 sequences and most-parsimonious VDJ recombination scenarios with the TCRdist pipeline. In a later analysis, each TCR beta chain was defined by its CDR3 amino acid sequence together with its V-gene family, and reads lacking a unique V-gene family were excluded. To address suspected cross-contamination and a sequencing artifact, a later analysis removed around 590 highly shared, low-generation-probability nucleotide sequences. For each public chain, a later analysis derived a clonal expansion index from normalized ranks of inferred template counts within each repertoire. Generation probabilities in a later analysis came from a VDJ recombination model fitted to out-of-frame rearrangements, and those results were checked against IGoR. In a later analysis, hypergeometric tests were used to score TCR-TCR, TCR-HLA and TCR-CMV co-occurrence, with a repertoire-size bias correction applied to TCR pairs. False discovery rates were estimated in a later analysis by permuting HLA or CMV assignments 20 times. In a later analysis, co-occurring TCRs were grouped using DBSCAN, and TCRdist sequence similarity was added for clustering within HLA-allele-positive subsets. Repertoires with fewer than 30,000 or more than 120,000 public chains, plus five repertoires with anomalous nucleotide sharing, were excluded from co-occurrence clustering. The table was pulled from immuneACCESS by TCRdb, which kept in-frame rearrangements only. Such tables lose some clones; where checked, under half of the loss comes from unresolved V genes, and the rest has no known cause. V and J calls and clone size come straight from that table; D and trimming were deduced from the DNA. The sample table shows roughly 97,000 clones, and roughly 9.1% are seen once. The ten top clones hold approximately 6.1% of the sample.

In total, 630 or so healthy bone marrow donors made up the cohort. At the time of sampling, all cohort members were nominally healthy, though unrecorded immune exposures were likely present. The donor tested CMV seropositive, placing the donor among the 290 or so seropositive members of the cohort. A peripheral blood sample was collected from each donor, and TCR beta sequencing was performed on peripheral blood mononuclear cells. The Qiagen DNeasy Blood Extraction Kit was used to extract genomic DNA from the blood cell samples. This clone was detected only a few times. The antigen it binds to is not known. Base qualities are not recorded, but no much larger clone differs from it by a single base.

The TCR comes from a man in his forties in good health and CMV-seropositive. The chain is encoded by TRBV7-8 joined to TRBJ2-5, with TRBD2 as a weak D call on 5 bases. Sequenced: PBMCs. The CDR3 amino acid sequence is: CASSSGVQETQYF. The DNA sequence follows: TGTGCCAGCAGCTCCGGGGTACAAGAGACCCAGTACTTC.